The rows below give T cell receptor beta chains drawn from one sample of a study of chemoradiotherapy in HPV16-positive cancers. Sequencing used immunoSEQ multiplex PCR; TCRdb keeps in-frame clones, though not all of them. The repertoire has roughly 3,100 clones, 85% to 95% of them found once; the top ten carry more than 2%. The sequencing here drew on blood, taken from a patient who underwent chemoradiotherapy. These receptors were obtained from a human donor with HPV-associated anogenital cancer. Each CDR3 is given with its conserved first and last residue. A D gene is named only where the DNA matches it firmly. Only part of the rows carry a size: once, few, many, or a class if the clone is expanded.

clone_size: .; v_call: TRBV2; j_call: TRBJ1-2; cdr3_length: 13; d_call: TRBD1; cdr3_aa: CASSGQGVFGYTF; cdr3_nt: TGTGCCAGCAGCGGACAGGGGGTATTTGGCTACACCTTC
clone_size: once; v_call: TRBV4-1; j_call: TRBJ2-1; cdr3_length: 16; d_call: .; cdr3_aa: CASSLSSGQAYNEQFF; cdr3_nt: TGCGCCAGCAGCCTTTCTTCGGGGCAAGCTTACAATGAGCAGTTCTTC
clone_size: .; v_call: TRBV7-2; j_call: TRBJ2-2; cdr3_length: 16; d_call: .; cdr3_aa: CASSPRGTVNTGELFF; cdr3_nt: TGTGCCAGCAGCCCACGGGGGACGGTGAACACCGGGGAGCTGTTTTTT
clone_size: .; v_call: TRBV20-1; j_call: TRBJ1-2; cdr3_length: 11; d_call: .; cdr3_aa: CSARSPPSHTF; cdr3_nt: TGCAGTGCTAGATCCCCCCCCTCTCACACCTTC
clone_size: .; v_call: TRBV9; j_call: TRBJ2-4; cdr3_length: 15; d_call: TRBD2; cdr3_aa: CASSPPSGGSATQYF; cdr3_nt: TGTGCCAGCAGCCCCCCTAGCGGGGGGTCCGCTACTCAGTACTTC
clone_size: .; v_call: TRBV19; j_call: TRBJ2-7; cdr3_length: 15; d_call: TRBD2; cdr3_aa: CASSKGPSGVYEQYF; cdr3_nt: TGTGCCAGTAGTAAAGGTCCTAGCGGGGTCTACGAGCAGTACTTC
clone_size: .; v_call: TRBV6-5; j_call: TRBJ2-7; cdr3_length: 13; d_call: .; cdr3_aa: CASSYSDSYEQYF; cdr3_nt: TGTGCCAGCAGTTACTCGGACTCCTACGAGCAGTACTTC
clone_size: .; v_call: TRBV6-5; j_call: TRBJ2-1; cdr3_length: 12; d_call: TRBD1; cdr3_aa: CASSKDRVNQFF; cdr3_nt: TGTGCCAGCAGTAAGGACAGGGTCAATCAGTTCTTC
clone_size: .; v_call: TRBV6-1; j_call: TRBJ1-2; cdr3_length: 12; d_call: .; cdr3_aa: CASSEIGNGYTF; cdr3_nt: TGTGCCAGCAGTGAAATAGGGAATGGCTACACCTTC
clone_size: .; v_call: TRBV2; j_call: TRBJ2-3; cdr3_length: 13; d_call: .; cdr3_aa: CAGNSRLADTQYF; cdr3_nt: TGTGCCGGTAATAGCAGGTTGGCAGATACGCAGTATTTT
clone_size: .; v_call: TRBV10-2; j_call: TRBJ2-5; cdr3_length: 11; d_call: .; cdr3_aa: CASSFGETQYF; cdr3_nt: TGCGCCAGCAGTTTTGGGGAGACCCAGTACTTC
clone_size: .; v_call: TRBV18; j_call: TRBJ1-1; cdr3_length: 15; d_call: .; cdr3_aa: CASSPVEGAYTEAFF; cdr3_nt: TGTGCCAGCTCACCGGTAGAAGGGGCTTACACTGAAGCTTTCTTT
clone_size: .; v_call: TRBV9; j_call: TRBJ2-1; cdr3_length: 15; d_call: TRBD1; cdr3_aa: CASSAGTANYNEQFF; cdr3_nt: TGTGCCAGCAGCGCAGGGACAGCCAACTACAATGAGCAGTTCTTC
clone_size: .; v_call: TRBV2; j_call: TRBJ1-6; cdr3_length: 12; d_call: .; cdr3_aa: CASSESHSPLHF; cdr3_nt: TGTGCCAGCAGTGAGTCTCATTCACCCCTCCACTTT
clone_size: .; v_call: TRBV5-6; j_call: TRBJ2-7; cdr3_length: 13; d_call: .; cdr3_aa: CASSLTPGYEQYF; cdr3_nt: TGTGCCAGCAGCTTGACACCTGGATACGAGCAGTACTTC
clone_size: .; v_call: TRBV4-3; j_call: TRBJ2-5; cdr3_length: 11; d_call: .; cdr3_aa: CASSDSRTQYF; cdr3_nt: TGCGCCAGCAGCGACTCGAGGACCCAGTACTTC
clone_size: .; v_call: TRBV6-4; j_call: TRBJ2-3; cdr3_length: 15; d_call: TRBD2; cdr3_aa: CASKTSGRDTDTQYF; cdr3_nt: TGTGCCAGCAAGACTAGCGGGAGAGACACAGATACGCAGTATTTT
clone_size: .; v_call: TRBV19; j_call: TRBJ2-3; cdr3_length: 13; d_call: .; cdr3_aa: CASSYLLTDTQYF; cdr3_nt: TGTGCCAGTAGTTATCTTCTCACAGATACGCAGTATTTT
clone_size: once; v_call: TRBV29-1; j_call: TRBJ1-5; cdr3_length: 12; d_call: TRBD1; cdr3_aa: CSAATGGQPQHF; cdr3_nt: TGCAGCGCCGCTACAGGGGGTCAGCCCCAGCATTTT
clone_size: .; v_call: TRBV10-3; j_call: TRBJ1-2; cdr3_length: 13; d_call: .; cdr3_aa: CATLDGLSYGYTF; cdr3_nt: TGTGCCACTCTCGACGGGCTGAGTTATGGCTACACCTTC
clone_size: few; v_call: TRBV5-1; j_call: TRBJ1-6; cdr3_length: 15; d_call: .; cdr3_aa: CASSLGSSADSPLHF; cdr3_nt: TGCGCCAGCAGTCTTGGATCGTCGGCGGATTCACCCCTCCACTTT
clone_size: .; v_call: TRBV7-6; j_call: TRBJ1-4; cdr3_length: 16; d_call: .; cdr3_aa: CASSNRPTGLNEKLFF; cdr3_nt: TGTGCCAGCAGCAACCGGCCGACGGGCCTTAATGAAAAACTGTTTTTT
clone_size: .; v_call: TRBV6-1; j_call: TRBJ2-7; cdr3_length: 14; d_call: TRBD2; cdr3_aa: CASSGLAGAFTSYF; cdr3_nt: TGTGCCAGCAGTGGACTAGCGGGGGCTTTTACGTCGTACTTC
clone_size: .; v_call: TRBV9; j_call: TRBJ1-6; cdr3_length: 17; d_call: TRBD1; cdr3_aa: CASSEREGASGNSPLHF; cdr3_nt: TGTGCCAGCAGCGAGAGGGAGGGGGCTTCAGGGAATTCACCCCTCCACTTT
clone_size: .; v_call: TRBV9; j_call: TRBJ2-3; cdr3_length: 16; d_call: TRBD1; cdr3_aa: CASSVGQGTSTDTQYF; cdr3_nt: TGTGCCAGCAGCGTAGGACAGGGGACTAGCACAGATACGCAGTATTTT
clone_size: .; v_call: TRBV15; j_call: TRBJ2-3; cdr3_length: 14; d_call: TRBD2; cdr3_aa: CATSKQGLANTQYF; cdr3_nt: TGTGCCACCAGCAAACAGGGACTAGCAAATACGCAGTATTTT
clone_size: .; v_call: TRBV7-2; j_call: TRBJ2-5; cdr3_length: 15; d_call: .; cdr3_aa: CASSSRTVGQETQYF; cdr3_nt: TGTGCCAGCAGCTCTAGGACAGTGGGCCAAGAGACCCAGTACTTC
clone_size: .; v_call: TRBV18; j_call: TRBJ2-7; cdr3_length: 14; d_call: TRBD2; cdr3_aa: CATARLAGSYEQYF; cdr3_nt: TGTGCCACCGCGCGGCTAGCGGGATCCTACGAGCAGTACTTC
clone_size: .; v_call: TRBV19; j_call: TRBJ1-1; cdr3_length: 13; d_call: .; cdr3_aa: CASSKQGNTEAFF; cdr3_nt: TGTGCCAGTAGTAAACAGGGGAACACTGAAGCTTTCTTT
clone_size: .; v_call: TRBV29-1; j_call: TRBJ2-1; cdr3_length: 14; d_call: TRBD2; cdr3_aa: CSNQRGGRDNEQFF; cdr3_nt: TGCAGCAACCAGCGGGGGGGCCGGGACAATGAGCAGTTCTTC